The clone carrying this T cell receptor beta chain appeared once. RNA transcripts gave rise to amplified TCR beta CDR3 regions. RT-PCR in the first round (using the HTBI primer set) targeted the TCR CDR3. MiXCR, run by TCRdb on the multiplex PCR reads, gives a single entry per CDR3 protein. The sample lists about 350,000 distinct CDR3 sequences; approximately 18% were seen once. Each diagnosis was grounded in clinical symptoms, serum thyroxine and TRAb, thyroid ultrasound, and orbital computed tomography. The CDR3 has 14 residues. Germline loops: CDR1 MDHEN, CDR2 SYDVKM. V dropped 2 bases and J dropped 5 bases, with 12 bases sitting between them. This entry comes from a study of T cells in Graves' hyperthyroidism and ophthalmopathy.

This TCR derives from a woman aged 40 to 50 with Graves' ophthalmopathy. Sequencing was carried out using blood. The rearrangement links TRBV28 to TRBJ1-2; D is possibly TRBD1 (5 bases). The CDR3 DNA reads as TGTGCCAGCAGTTTAAGCAGGGTGGGATATGGCTACACCTTC. Translation: CASSLSRVGYGYTF.